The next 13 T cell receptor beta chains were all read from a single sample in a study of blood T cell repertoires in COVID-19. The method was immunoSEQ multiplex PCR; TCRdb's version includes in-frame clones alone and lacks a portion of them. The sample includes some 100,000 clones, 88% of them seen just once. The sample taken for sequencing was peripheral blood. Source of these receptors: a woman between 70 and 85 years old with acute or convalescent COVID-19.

The CDR3 DNA reads TGTGCCAGCAGCGAACTAGCGGGAGGGGTCGGGGAGCTGTTTTTT. Its protein is CASSELAGGVGELFF. This rearrangement joins TRBV9 to TRBJ2-2; 13 nucleotides align to TRBD2. The CDR3 totals 15 residues. The ends lost 3 bases at V and 7 bases at J; junction bases unmatched: 3. From germline, CDR1 is SGDLS and CDR2 YYNGEE.

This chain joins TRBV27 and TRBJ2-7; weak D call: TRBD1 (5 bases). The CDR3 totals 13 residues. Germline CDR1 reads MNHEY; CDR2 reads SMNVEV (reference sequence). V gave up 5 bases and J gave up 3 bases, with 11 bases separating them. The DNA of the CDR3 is TGTGCCAGCAGTGATGACAGAAACTACGAGCAGTACTTC. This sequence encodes CASSDDRNYEQYF.

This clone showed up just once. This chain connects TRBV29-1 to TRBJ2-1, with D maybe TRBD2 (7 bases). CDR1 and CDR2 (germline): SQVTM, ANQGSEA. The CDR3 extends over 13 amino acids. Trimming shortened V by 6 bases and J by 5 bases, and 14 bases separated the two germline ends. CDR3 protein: CSVRGAYDNEQFF. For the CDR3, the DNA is TGCAGCGTCCGGGGGGCGTACGACAATGAGCAGTTCTTC.

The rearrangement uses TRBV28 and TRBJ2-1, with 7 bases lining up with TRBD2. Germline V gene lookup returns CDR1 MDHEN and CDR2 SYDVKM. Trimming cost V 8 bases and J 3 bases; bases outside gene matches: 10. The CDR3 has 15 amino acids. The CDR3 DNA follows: TGTGCCAGCCGCGGTCTAGCGGAGGGCTACAATGAGCAGTTCTTC. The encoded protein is CASRGLAEGYNEQFF.

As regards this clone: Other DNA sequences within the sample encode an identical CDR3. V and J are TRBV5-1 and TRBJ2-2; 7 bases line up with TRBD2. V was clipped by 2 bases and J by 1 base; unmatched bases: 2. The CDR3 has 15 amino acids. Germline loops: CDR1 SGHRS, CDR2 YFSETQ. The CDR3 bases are TGCGCCAGCAGCTTCGCTAGCGGGAACACCGGGGAGCTGTTTTTT. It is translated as CASSFASGNTGELFF.

The CDR3 DNA is TGTGCCAGCAGTGACACCAACAGGGCAGATACGCAGTATTTT. Translation: CASSDTNRADTQYF. The V gene is TRBV6-4, the J gene TRBJ2-3, with TRBD1 as a possible D gene (6 bases). The germline CDR1 and CDR2 sequences are MRHNA and SNTAGT. CDR3 size: 14 residues. V was clipped by 2 bases and J by 4 bases, with 10 bases between them.

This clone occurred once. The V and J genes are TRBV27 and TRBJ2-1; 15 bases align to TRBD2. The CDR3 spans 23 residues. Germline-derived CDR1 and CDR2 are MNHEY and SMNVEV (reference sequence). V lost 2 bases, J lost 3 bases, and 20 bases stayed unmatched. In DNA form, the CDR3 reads TGTGCCAGCAGTTTACGGGGACTAGCGGGAGGATCCAGGCCCGAAATCCTCTACAATGAGCAGTTCTTC. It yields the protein CASSLRGLAGGSRPEILYNEQFF.

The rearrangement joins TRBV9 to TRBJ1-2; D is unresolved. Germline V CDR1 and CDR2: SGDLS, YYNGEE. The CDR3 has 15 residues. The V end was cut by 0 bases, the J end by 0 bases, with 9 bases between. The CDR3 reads CASSVARSANYGYTF. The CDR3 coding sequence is TGTGCCAGCAGCGTAGCGAGGAGTGCTAACTATGGCTACACCTTC.

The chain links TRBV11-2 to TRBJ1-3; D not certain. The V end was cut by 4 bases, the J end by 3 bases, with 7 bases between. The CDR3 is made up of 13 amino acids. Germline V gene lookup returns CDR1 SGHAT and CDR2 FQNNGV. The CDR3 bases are TGTGCCAGCAGCTCGGGGAATGGAAACACCATATATTTT. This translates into CASSSGNGNTIYF.

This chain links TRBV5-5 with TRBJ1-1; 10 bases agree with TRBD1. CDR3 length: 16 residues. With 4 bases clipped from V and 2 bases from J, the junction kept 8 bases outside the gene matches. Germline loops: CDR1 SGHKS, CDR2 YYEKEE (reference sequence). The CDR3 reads CASSHRQGASNTEAFF. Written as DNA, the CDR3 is TGTGCCAGCAGCCACCGACAGGGGGCGAGTAACACTGAAGCTTTCTTT.

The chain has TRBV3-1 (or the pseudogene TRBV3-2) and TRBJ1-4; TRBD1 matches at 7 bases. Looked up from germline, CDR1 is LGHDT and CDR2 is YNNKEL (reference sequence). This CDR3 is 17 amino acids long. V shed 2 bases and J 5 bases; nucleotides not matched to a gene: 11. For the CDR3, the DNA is TGTGCCAGCAGCCAACACGTTCCGACAGGGCCCAATGAAAAACTGTTTTTT. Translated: CASSQHVPTGPNEKLFF.

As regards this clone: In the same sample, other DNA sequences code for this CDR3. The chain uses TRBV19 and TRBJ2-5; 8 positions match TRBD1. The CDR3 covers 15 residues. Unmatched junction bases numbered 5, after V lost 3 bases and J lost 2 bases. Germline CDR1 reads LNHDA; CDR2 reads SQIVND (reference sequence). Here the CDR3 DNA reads TGTGCCAGTAGTATCACCAGGGGGCGGCAAGAGACCCAGTACTTC. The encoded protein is CASSITRGRQETQYF.

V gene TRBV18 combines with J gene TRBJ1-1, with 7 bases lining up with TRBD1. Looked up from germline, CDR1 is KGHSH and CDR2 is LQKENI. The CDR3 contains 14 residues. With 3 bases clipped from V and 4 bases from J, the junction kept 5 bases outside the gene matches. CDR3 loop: CASSPSRDSTEAFF. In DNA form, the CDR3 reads TGTGCCAGCTCACCGTCCAGGGACAGCACTGAAGCTTTCTTT. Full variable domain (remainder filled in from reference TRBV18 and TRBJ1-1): NAGVMQNPRHLVRRRGQEARLRCSPMKGHSHVYWYRQLPEEGLKFMVYLQKENIIDESGMPKERFSAEFPKEGPSILRIQQVVRGDSAAYFCASSPSRDSTEAFFGQGTRLTVV.